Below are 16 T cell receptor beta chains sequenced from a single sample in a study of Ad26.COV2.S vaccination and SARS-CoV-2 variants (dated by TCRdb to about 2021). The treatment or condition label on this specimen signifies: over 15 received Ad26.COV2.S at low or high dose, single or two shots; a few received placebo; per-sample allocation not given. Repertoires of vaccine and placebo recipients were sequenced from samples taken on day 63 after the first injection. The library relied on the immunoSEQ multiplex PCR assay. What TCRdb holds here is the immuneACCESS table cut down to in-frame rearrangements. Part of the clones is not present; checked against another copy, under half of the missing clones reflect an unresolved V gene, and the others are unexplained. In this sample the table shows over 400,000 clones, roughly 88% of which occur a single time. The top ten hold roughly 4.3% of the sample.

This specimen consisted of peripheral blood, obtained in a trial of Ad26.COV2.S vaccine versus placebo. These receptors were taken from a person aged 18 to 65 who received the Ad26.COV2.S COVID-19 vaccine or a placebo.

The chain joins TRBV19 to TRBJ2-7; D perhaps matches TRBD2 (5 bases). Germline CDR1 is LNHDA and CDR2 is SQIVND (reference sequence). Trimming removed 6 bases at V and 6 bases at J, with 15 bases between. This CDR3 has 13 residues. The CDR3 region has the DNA TGTGCCAGTAGCCGGGGTTGGTCGGGCGAGCAGTACTTC. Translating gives CASSRGWSGEQYF.

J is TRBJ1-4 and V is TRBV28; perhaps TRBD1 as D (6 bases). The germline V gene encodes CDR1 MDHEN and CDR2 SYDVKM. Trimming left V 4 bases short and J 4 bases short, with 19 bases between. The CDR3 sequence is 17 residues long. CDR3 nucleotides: TGTGCCAGCAGTTCCCCTTATACGGCAGGGGTTAATGAAAAACTGTTTTTT. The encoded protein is CASSSPYTAGVNEKLFF.

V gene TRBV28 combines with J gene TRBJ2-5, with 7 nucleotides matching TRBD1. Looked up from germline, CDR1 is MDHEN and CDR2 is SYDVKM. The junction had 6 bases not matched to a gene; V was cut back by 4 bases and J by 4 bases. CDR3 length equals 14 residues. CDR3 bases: TGTGCCAGCAGTTACCCGACAGGGCGAGAGACCCAGTACTTC. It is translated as CASSYPTGRETQYF.

CDR3 in DNA: TGTGCCAGCAGGGGGGTCGGGGCAGGGCCTGATTTGGGTAATAATGAAAAACTGTTTTTT. Translating it yields CASRGVGAGPDLGNNEKLFF. The chain combines TRBV27 with TRBJ1-4; tentative D call: TRBD1 (5 bases). The CDR3 is 20 amino acids. V was clipped by 6 bases and J by 4 bases, with 30 bases between them. The V gene's germline CDR1 is MNHEY and CDR2 SMNVEV (reference sequence). Full variable domain (remainder filled in from reference TRBV27 and TRBJ1-4): EAQVTQNPRYLITVTGKKLTVTCSQNMNHEYMSWYRQDPGLGLRQIYYSMNVEVTDKGDVPEGYKVSRKEKRNFPLILESPSPNQTSLYFCASRGVGAGPDLGNNEKLFFGSGTQLSVL.

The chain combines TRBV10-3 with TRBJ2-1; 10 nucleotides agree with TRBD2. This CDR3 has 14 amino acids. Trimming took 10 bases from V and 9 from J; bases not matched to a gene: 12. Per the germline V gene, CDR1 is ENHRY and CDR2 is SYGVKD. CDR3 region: CANRAGGQTSEQFF. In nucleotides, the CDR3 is TGTGCCAACCGAGCGGGAGGGCAGACCAGTGAGCAGTTCTTC.

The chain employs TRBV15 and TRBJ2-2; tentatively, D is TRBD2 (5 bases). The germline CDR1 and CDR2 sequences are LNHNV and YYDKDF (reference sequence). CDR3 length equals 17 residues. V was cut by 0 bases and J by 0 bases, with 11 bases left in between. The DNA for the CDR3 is TGTGCCACCAGCAGAGATCTGATTAGCGCGAACACCGGGGAGCTGTTTTTT. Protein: CATSRDLISANTGELFF.

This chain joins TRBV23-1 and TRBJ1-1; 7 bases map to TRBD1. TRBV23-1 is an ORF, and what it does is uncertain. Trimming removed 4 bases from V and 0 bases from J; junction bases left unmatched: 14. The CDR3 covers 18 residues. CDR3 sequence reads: CASSPEDRVDRMNTEAFF. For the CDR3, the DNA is TGCGCCAGCAGTCCCGAAGACAGGGTTGACCGAATGAACACTGAAGCTTTCTTT.

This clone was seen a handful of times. The CDR3 protein is CASSPTRGSSVPLHF. The CDR3 bases are TGTGCCAGCAGTCCCACAAGGGGTTCCTCTGTCCCCCTCCACTTT. This chain links TRBV7-8 with TRBJ1-6; a weak D match, TRBD1 (5 bases). Trimming cost V 6 bases and J 13 bases, with 22 bases left between them. This CDR3 comprises 15 residues. Looked up from germline, CDR1 is SGHVS and CDR2 is FQNEAQ.

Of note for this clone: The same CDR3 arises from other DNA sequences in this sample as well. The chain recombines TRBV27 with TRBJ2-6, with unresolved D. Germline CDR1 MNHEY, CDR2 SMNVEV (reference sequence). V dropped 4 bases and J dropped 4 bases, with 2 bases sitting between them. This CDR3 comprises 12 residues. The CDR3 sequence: CASSSGANVLTF. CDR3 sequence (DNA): TGTGCCAGCAGTTCCGGGGCCAACGTCCTGACTTTC.

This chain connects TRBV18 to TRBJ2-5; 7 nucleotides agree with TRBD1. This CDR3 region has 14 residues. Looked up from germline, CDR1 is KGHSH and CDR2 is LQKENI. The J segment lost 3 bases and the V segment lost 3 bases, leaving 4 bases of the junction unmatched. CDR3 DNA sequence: TGTGCCAGCTCACCGACAGGGCTTGAAGAGACCCAGTACTTC. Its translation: CASSPTGLEETQYF.

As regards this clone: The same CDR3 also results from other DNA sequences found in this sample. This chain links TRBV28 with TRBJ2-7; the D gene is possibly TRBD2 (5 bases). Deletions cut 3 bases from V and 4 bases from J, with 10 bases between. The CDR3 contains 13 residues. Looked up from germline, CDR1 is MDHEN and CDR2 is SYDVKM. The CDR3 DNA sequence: TGTGCCAGCAGTTTGCGAGGGCCGTACGAGCAGTACTTC. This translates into CASSLRGPYEQYF.

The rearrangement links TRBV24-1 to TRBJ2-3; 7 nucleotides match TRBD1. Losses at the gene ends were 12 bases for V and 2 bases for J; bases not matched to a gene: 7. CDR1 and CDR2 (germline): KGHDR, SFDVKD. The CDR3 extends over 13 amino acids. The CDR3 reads CASMDRFTDTQYF. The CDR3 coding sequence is TGTGCCTCGATGGACAGGTTCACAGATACGCAGTATTTT.

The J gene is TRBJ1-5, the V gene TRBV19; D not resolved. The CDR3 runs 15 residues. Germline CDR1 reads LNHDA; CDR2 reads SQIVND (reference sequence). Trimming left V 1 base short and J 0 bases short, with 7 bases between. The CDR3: CASSIADYSNQPQHF. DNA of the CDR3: TGTGCCAGTAGTATAGCAGATTATAGCAATCAGCCCCAGCATTTT.

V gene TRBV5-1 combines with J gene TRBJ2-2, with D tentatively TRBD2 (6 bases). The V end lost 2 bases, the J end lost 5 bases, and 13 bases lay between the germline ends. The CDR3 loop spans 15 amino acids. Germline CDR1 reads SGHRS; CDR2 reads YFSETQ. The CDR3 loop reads CASSFLMEGTGELFF. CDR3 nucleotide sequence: TGCGCCAGCAGCTTCCTGATGGAGGGGACCGGGGAGCTGTTTTTT.

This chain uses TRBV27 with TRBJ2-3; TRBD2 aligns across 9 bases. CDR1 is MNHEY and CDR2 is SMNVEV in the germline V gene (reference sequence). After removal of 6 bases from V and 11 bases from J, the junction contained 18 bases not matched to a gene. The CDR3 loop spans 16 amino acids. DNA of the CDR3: TGTGCCAGCAGCCCATCTAGCGGGACGAGGGGGAGCGGGCAGTATTTT. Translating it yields CASSPSSGTRGSGQYF.

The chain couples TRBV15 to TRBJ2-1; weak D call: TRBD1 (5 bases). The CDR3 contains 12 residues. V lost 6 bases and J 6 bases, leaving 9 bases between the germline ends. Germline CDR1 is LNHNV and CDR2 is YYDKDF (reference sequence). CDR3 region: CATSTGRNEQFF. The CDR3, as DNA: TGTGCCACCAGTACAGGTCGCAATGAGCAGTTCTTC.